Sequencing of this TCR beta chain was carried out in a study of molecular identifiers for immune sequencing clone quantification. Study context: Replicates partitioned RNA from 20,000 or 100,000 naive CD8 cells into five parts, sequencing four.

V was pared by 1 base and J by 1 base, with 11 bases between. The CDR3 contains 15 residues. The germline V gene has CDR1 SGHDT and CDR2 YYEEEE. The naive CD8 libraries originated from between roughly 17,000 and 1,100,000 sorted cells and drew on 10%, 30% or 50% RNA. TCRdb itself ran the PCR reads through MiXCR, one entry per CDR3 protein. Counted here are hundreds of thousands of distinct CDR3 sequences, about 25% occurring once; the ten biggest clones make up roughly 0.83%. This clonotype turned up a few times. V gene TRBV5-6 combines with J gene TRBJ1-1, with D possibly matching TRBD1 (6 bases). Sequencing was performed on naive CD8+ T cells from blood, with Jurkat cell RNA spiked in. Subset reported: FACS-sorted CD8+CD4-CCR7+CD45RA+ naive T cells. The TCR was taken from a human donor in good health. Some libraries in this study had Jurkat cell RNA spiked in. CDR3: CASSLFARGNTEAFF. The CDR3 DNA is TGTGCCAGCAGCTTGTTCGCCAGGGGGAACACTGAAGCTTTCTTT.